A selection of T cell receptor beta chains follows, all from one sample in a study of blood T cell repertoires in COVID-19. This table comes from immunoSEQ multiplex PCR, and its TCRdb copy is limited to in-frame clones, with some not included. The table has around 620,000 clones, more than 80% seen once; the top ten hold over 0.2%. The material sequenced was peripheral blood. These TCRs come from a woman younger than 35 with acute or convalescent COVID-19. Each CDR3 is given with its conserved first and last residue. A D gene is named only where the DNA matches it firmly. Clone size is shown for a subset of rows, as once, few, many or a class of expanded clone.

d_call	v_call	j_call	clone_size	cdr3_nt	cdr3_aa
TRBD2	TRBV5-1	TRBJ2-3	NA	TGCGCCAGCAGCCTAGCGGGGGGCACAGATACGCAGTATTTT	CASSLAGGTDTQYF
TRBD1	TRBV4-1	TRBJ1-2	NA	TGCGCCAGCAGCCAACACGGGACAGTATATGGCTACACCTTC	CASSQHGTVYGYTF
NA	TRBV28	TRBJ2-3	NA	TGTGCCAGCAGTTCCCGGTCGACTGGTGATACGCAGTATTTT	CASSSRSTGDTQYF
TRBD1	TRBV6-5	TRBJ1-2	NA	TGTGCCAGCAGTACTATACAGGGGGCGATCTATGGCTACACCTTC	CASSTIQGAIYGYTF
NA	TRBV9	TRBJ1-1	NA	TGTGCCAGCAGCCCCCTCGAGGGGGGGTTCGCTTTCTTT	CASSPLEGGFAFF
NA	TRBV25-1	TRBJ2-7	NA	TGTGCCAGCAGGACCCCGGGACATAAGAACTCCTACGAGCAGTACTTC	CASRTPGHKNSYEQYF
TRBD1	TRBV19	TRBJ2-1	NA	TGTGCCAGTAGTAACTCGGGACAGCCTTGGGATGAGCAGTTCTTC	CASSNSGQPWDEQFF
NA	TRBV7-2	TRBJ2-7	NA	TGTGCCAGCAGCTCAGAAAGGGGGTGGGACGAGCAGTACTTC	CASSSERGWDEQYF
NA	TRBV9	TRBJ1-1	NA	TGTGCCAGCAGCGCGGGAACGGGGAACACTGAAGCTTTCTTT	CASSAGTGNTEAFF
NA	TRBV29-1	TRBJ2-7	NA	TGCAGCGTTCCACGGGGCCTGGACAGCTACGAGCAGTACTTC	CSVPRGLDSYEQYF
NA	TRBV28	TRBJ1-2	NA	TGTGCCAGCAGTTTATGGCCAGGGCCCAACTATGGCTACACCTTC	CASSLWPGPNYGYTF
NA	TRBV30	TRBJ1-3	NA	TGTGCCTGGATAGGGGTGGCTGGAAACACCATATATTTT	CAWIGVAGNTIYF
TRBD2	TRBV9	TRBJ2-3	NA	TGTGCCAGCAGCGTAGCTCCCGCCTTAACTAGCGGATGGGCAACAGATACGCAGTATTTT	CASSVAPALTSGWATDTQYF
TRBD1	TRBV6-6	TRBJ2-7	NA	TGTGCCAGCAGTATTTCCGGGACAGGGTCCTACGAGCAGTACTTC	CASSISGTGSYEQYF
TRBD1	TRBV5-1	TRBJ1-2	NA	TGCGCCAGCAGCGTACCATCCGGGACAGGGGGCGAAATCCTCTATGGCTACACCTTC	CASSVPSGTGGEILYGYTF
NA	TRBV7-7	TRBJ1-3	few	TGTGCCAGCCATTGGGGGGGTCCCTCTGGAAACACCATATATTTT	CASHWGGPSGNTIYF
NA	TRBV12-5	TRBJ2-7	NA	TGTGCTAGTGCTCCCGGGTCCTCTGGCGCCGAGCAGTACTTC	CASAPGSSGAEQYF
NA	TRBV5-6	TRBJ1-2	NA	TGTGCCAGCAGCTTGGACAGAATCAACTATGGCTACACCTTC	CASSLDRINYGYTF
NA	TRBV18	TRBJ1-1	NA	TGTGCCAGCTCACCGGCACAGGGAACGGGCACTGAAGCTTTCTTT	CASSPAQGTGTEAFF
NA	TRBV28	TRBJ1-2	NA	TGTGCCAGCAGTTCCGCGGGGTCTAACTATGGCTACACCTTC	CASSSAGSNYGYTF
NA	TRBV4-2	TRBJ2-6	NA	TGTGCCAGCAGCCAAGGGGAGCAGCCCCCTCTCTCTGGGGCCAACGTCCTGACTTTC	CASSQGEQPPLSGANVLTF
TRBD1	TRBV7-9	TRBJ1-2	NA	TGTGCCAGCAGCTTAGGGGGACAGGGGCTGGTCTATGGCTACACCTTC	CASSLGGQGLVYGYTF
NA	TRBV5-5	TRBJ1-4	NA	TGTGCCAGCAGCGGGGGCCGGCTGGCAACTAATGAAAAACTGTTTTTT	CASSGGRLATNEKLFF
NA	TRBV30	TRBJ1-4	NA	TGTGCCTGGAGCCCTTGGCAGTTCAATGAAAAACTGTTTTTT	CAWSPWQFNEKLFF
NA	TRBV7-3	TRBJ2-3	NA	TGTGCCAGCAGCTTACGGGGCGGGGGCACAGATACGCAGTATTTT	CASSLRGGGTDTQYF
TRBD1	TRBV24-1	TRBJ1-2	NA	TGTGCCACCAGTGACCAAAGGACAGGGGTGTATGGCTACACCTTC	CATSDQRTGVYGYTF
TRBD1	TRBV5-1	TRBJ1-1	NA	TGCGCCAGCAGCCCGGGACAGGGGAACACTGAAGCTTTCTTT	CASSPGQGNTEAFF
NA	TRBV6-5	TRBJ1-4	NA	TGTGCCAGCAGTTATTCGGGTAATGAAAAACTGTTTTTT	CASSYSGNEKLFF
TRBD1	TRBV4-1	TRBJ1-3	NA	TGCGCCAGCAGCCAAGAGGTCAGGGGGCTGGGAAACACCATATATTTT	CASSQEVRGLGNTIYF
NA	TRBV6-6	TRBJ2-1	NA	TGTGCCAGCATAAAATGGGGGCAGGGTGAGCAGTTCTTC	CASIKWGQGEQFF
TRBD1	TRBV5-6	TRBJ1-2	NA	TGTGCCAGCAGCGCGGGAGGGGGCGACTATGGCTACACCTTC	CASSAGGGDYGYTF
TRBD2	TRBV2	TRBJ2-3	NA	TGTGCCAGCCCCCGGACCGGGACTAGCGGGCCTCCTAGCACAGATACGCAGTATTTT	CASPRTGTSGPPSTDTQYF
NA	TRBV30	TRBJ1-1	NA	TGTGCCTTCTTGACAGGATCGAACACTGAAGCTTTCTTT	CAFLTGSNTEAFF
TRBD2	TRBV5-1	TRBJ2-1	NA	TGCGCCAGCAGCTTACTAGCGGGTTACAATGAGCAGTTCTTC	CASSLLAGYNEQFF
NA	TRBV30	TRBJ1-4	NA	TGTGCCTGGGCGACAGATTCTAATGAAAAACTGTTTTTT	CAWATDSNEKLFF
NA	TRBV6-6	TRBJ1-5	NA	TGTGCCAGCACCAAAGGGGCTGATAGCAATCAGCCCCAGCATTTT	CASTKGADSNQPQHF
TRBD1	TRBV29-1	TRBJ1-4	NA	TGCAGCGCATCTCGACAGGGACCTAATGAAAAACTGTTTTTT	CSASRQGPNEKLFF
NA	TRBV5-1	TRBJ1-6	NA	TGCGCCAGCAGCTTGGGGGCAGATAATAATTCACCCCTCCACTTT	CASSLGADNNSPLHF
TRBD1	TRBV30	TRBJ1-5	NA	TGTGCCTTAGGGACAGGGTGGGGGCATCAGCCCCAGCATTTT	CALGTGWGHQPQHF
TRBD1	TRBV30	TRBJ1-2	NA	TGTGCCTGGAGTCGGACAGGTGCTTCTGGCTACACCTTC	CAWSRTGASGYTF
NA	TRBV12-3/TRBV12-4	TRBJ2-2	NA	TGTGCCAGCAGTTTTATTACCGGGGAGCTGTTTTTT	CASSFITGELFF
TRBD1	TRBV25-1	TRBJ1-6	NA	TGTGCCAGCAGTGTCGACAGGGATAATTCACCCCTCCACTTT	CASSVDRDNSPLHF
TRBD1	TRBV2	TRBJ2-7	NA	TGTGCCAGCAGTGGTGGGACAGGGGGGTACGAGCAGTACTTC	CASSGGTGGYEQYF
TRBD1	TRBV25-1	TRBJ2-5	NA	TGTGCCAGCAGTGAATGGGGACAGGGCCAAGAGACCCAGTACTTC	CASSEWGQGQETQYF
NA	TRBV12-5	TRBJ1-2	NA	TGTGCTAGTGGTTTGAATTTTGAGGTTAGGGGTGGCTACACCTTC	CASGLNFEVRGGYTF
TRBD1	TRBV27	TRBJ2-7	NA	TGTGCCAGCAGTTCCCCCGGACAGGGATTCTACGAGCAGTACTTC	CASSSPGQGFYEQYF
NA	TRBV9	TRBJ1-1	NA	TGTGCCAGCAGCGTAGATGTTGGGGGCGCTGAAGCTTTCTTT	CASSVDVGGAEAFF
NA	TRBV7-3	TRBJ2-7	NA	TGTGCCAGCAGCCCAATGGGGGGAGGTACCTACGAGCAGTACTTC	CASSPMGGGTYEQYF
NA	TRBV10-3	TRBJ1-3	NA	TGTGCCATCGGACAGTCCGCCTTATCTGGAAACACCATATATTTT	CAIGQSALSGNTIYF
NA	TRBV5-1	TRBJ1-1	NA	TGCGCCAGCAGCTTGGCCGAGGTAAGGTCTGAAGCTTTCTTT	CASSLAEVRSEAFF
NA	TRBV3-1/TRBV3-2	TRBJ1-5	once	TGTGCCAGCAGCCAACCTATCCTCTTCAGGTCCCAGCCCCAGCATTTT	CASSQPILFRSQPQHF
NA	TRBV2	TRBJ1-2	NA	TGTGCCAGCAGTCGCCAAAGGCGGCGCGAGAATGGCTACACCTTC	CASSRQRRRENGYTF